This TCR beta chain was recovered during a study of cytomegalovirus exposure and HLA in healthy donors. The study's findings and limits: Most TCRs appeared rarely, but some public TCRs recurred in many donors.

Assay: immunoSEQ multiplex PCR; the TCRdb copy retains only in-frame clones and omits some. The sample yields about 250,000 clones, around nine tenths seen once. This clone was seen more than once but under ten times. What it binds is unknown. The donors were members of the validation cohort, which comprised 120 subjects and was separate from the first cohort of 666 subjects. With 8 bases removed from V and 0 bases from J, the gap between germline ends came to 5 bases. The CDR3 has 11 amino acids. The germline V gene encodes CDR1 MNHEY and CDR2 SMNVEV (reference sequence). What was sequenced was PBMCs. The chain recombines TRBV27 with TRBJ2-7, with D unresolved. The receptor was derived from a man in his late teens or twenties in good health and CMV-seronegative. The CDR3 bases are TGTGCCAGCTGGAGCTCCTACGAGCAGTACTTC. Protein sequence: CASWSSYEQYF.